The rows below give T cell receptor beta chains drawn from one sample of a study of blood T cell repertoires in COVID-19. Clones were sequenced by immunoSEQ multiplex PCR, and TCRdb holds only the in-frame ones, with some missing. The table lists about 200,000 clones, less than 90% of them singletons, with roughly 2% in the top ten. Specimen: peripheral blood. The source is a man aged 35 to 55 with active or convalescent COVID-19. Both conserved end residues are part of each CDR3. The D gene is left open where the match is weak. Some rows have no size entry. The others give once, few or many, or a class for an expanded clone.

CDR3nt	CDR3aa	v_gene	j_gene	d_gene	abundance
TGCGCCAGCAGCCAAGACAGGGGATCGACTAATGAAAAACTGTTTTTT	CASSQDRGSTNEKLFF	TRBV4-1	TRBJ1-4	.	.
TGCGCCAGCACCCCCGGGGAACACCCGAACACTGAAGCTTTCTTT	CASTPGEHPNTEAFF	TRBV5-1	TRBJ1-1	.	.
TGTGCCTGGAGCAAGGGGCCCAAAAATTCACCCCTCCACTTT	CAWSKGPKNSPLHF	TRBV30	TRBJ1-6	.	once
TGTGCCAGCAGCCAGAGGCTTTTGGCCGAGCAGTACTTC	CASSQRLLAEQYF	TRBV4-2	TRBJ2-7	.	.
TGTGCCAGCAGTTTATGGGACAGGGAAGGGGAAAAACTGTTTTTT	CASSLWDREGEKLFF	TRBV27	TRBJ1-4	TRBD1	.
TGTGCCTGGAGGGAGGGAGTTACTAACTATGGCTACACCTTC	CAWREGVTNYGYTF	TRBV30	TRBJ1-2	.	few
TGTGCCAGCAGTCCCTCAGGGGGACAGGGCTCCTACGAGCAGTACTTC	CASSPSGGQGSYEQYF	TRBV28	TRBJ2-7	TRBD1	.
TGTGCCAGCAGCCTGCGATTCCAGGGAAATGAGCAGTTCTTC	CASSLRFQGNEQFF	TRBV3-1/TRBV3-2	TRBJ2-1	.	.
TGTGCCAGCAGTGTTCAGGGGAATAATTCACCCCTCCACTTT	CASSVQGNNSPLHF	TRBV2	TRBJ1-6	.	once
TGTGCCAGCCGCTCGGACAGGGGAGTCCGTAATTCACCCCTCCACTTT	CASRSDRGVRNSPLHF	TRBV2	TRBJ1-6	TRBD1	.
TGTGCCAGCAGCTCGCTGCAGTGGAACACTGAAGCTTTCTTT	CASSSLQWNTEAFF	TRBV5-4	TRBJ1-1	.	.
TGTGCCAGCAGCTTAGTGCCAGCGGCTGGAAACACCATATATTTT	CASSLVPAAGNTIYF	TRBV7-8	TRBJ1-3	.	.
TGTGCCAGCTCACGTCAGAGAGCGGGAGAGTACACCGGGGAGCTGTTTTTT	CASSRQRAGEYTGELFF	TRBV18	TRBJ2-2	TRBD2	.
TGTGCCAGCAGCTTATTGACGGGTCGGAACACTGAAGCTTTCTTT	CASSLLTGRNTEAFF	TRBV7-9	TRBJ1-1	.	.
TGTGCCAGCAGTGACACACCGAACACTGAAGCTTTCTTT	CASSDTPNTEAFF	TRBV6-4	TRBJ1-1	.	once
TGTGCCAGCAGCTCCTACTCCTACGAGCAGTACTTC	CASSSYSYEQYF	TRBV7-8	TRBJ2-7	.	once
TGTGCCAGCGACTTGACAGGGAGCTCCGAGCAGTACTTC	CASDLTGSSEQYF	TRBV9	TRBJ2-7	TRBD1	.
TGTGCCAGCAGCCCCCCCCGGAGGAACACTGAAGCTTTCTTT	CASSPPRRNTEAFF	TRBV9	TRBJ1-1	.	.
TGTGCCACTACCTCAGGGAAAGGCACTGAAGCTTTCTTT	CATTSGKGTEAFF	TRBV10-3	TRBJ1-1	.	.
TGTGATTCCGGGTATGGCTACACCTTC	CDSGYGYTF	TRBV21-1	TRBJ1-2	.	.
TGTGCCTGGACGGGGACAGGGCGAAATCAGCCCCAGCATTTT	CAWTGTGRNQPQHF	TRBV30	TRBJ1-5	TRBD1	once
TGTGCCAGCAGTTTCGGGGGGGGCGATGGCTACACCTTC	CASSFGGGDGYTF	TRBV27	TRBJ1-2	.	.
TGTGCCAGCAGTGAGTTCAGACAGCAAGAGACCCAGTACTTC	CASSEFRQQETQYF	TRBV2	TRBJ2-5	.	.
TGTGCCAGCACCTATGCCGGTTATGGCACTGAAGCTTTCTTT	CASTYAGYGTEAFF	TRBV28	TRBJ1-1	.	few
TGTGCCAGCTCATGGGGAGATTTGGGGGAAAAACTGTTTTTT	CASSWGDLGEKLFF	TRBV2	TRBJ1-4	.	.
TGTGCCAGCACCGCCCCAGGGTCTAGCACAGATACGCAGTATTTT	CASTAPGSSTDTQYF	TRBV5-5	TRBJ2-3	.	.
TGTGCCAGCAGCCCGGCGGACATGAACACTGAAGCTTTCTTT	CASSPADMNTEAFF	TRBV9	TRBJ1-1	.	.
TGTGCCAGCAGTTCCGGCAATCAGCCCCAGCATTTT	CASSSGNQPQHF	TRBV6-5	TRBJ1-5	.	.
TGTGCCAGTGCTAATTGGGAGACCCAGTACTTC	CASANWETQYF	TRBV19	TRBJ2-5	.	.
TGTGCCAGCAGCCACCTATCGGGGTACAATGAGCAGTTCTTC	CASSHLSGYNEQFF	TRBV14	TRBJ2-1	.	.
TGTGCCAGCAGCCCCTGGACTAGCGGGAGGGTCGGAGATACGCAGTATTTT	CASSPWTSGRVGDTQYF	TRBV7-9	TRBJ2-3	TRBD2	.
TGTGCCAGCAGCTTAGGTCGGGATAGCTTCGAATACAATGAGCAGTTCTTC	CASSLGRDSFEYNEQFF	TRBV7-6	TRBJ2-1	.	.
TGTGCCAGCAGCTTAGGCCCCAGGGACGAGCAGTACTTC	CASSLGPRDEQYF	TRBV7-2	TRBJ2-7	.	.
TGTGCCAGCAGTTATCCGGGACAGGGAGCGGCTGAAGCTTTCTTT	CASSYPGQGAAEAFF	TRBV27	TRBJ1-1	TRBD1	.
TGTGCCAGCAGTTTCGTGGGAGCGGATTCCTACAATGAGCAGTTCTTC	CASSFVGADSYNEQFF	TRBV27	TRBJ2-1	.	.
TGTGCCAGCTCACCACTCAGGGGTGAAGACTATGGCTACACCTTC	CASSPLRGEDYGYTF	TRBV18	TRBJ1-2	.	.
TGTGCCAGCAGACCTGACCGGGACAGGGGGCTACGTGGCTACACCTTC	CASRPDRDRGLRGYTF	TRBV6-6	TRBJ1-2	TRBD1	.
TGTGCCAGCTCCCCTTCGTTGGGACAGCTCCAAGAGACCCAGTACTTC	CASSPSLGQLQETQYF	TRBV18	TRBJ2-5	TRBD1	.
TGTGCCACCAAAGGACAGGTGAACACTGAAGCTTTCTTT	CATKGQVNTEAFF	TRBV2	TRBJ1-1	TRBD1	.
TGTGCCAGCAGTTATACCCTAGCGGGGGGGATAGATACGCAGTATTTT	CASSYTLAGGIDTQYF	TRBV6-5	TRBJ2-3	TRBD2	.
TGTGCCAGCAGTTATGTGCAGGGTAATTCACCCCTCCACTTT	CASSYVQGNSPLHF	TRBV6-5	TRBJ1-6	.	.
TGTGCCAGCAGCGGGACAGGGGGTGAGCAGTTCTTC	CASSGTGGEQFF	TRBV9	TRBJ2-1	TRBD1	.
TGTGCCAGCAGCAAAGGGGGCTGGCTAGCGGGTCCGTCCTACAATGAGCAGTTCTTC	CASSKGGWLAGPSYNEQFF	TRBV21-1	TRBJ2-1	.	once
TGTGCCAGCAGCTCATGGGACAGGGGACATTCTGGAAACACCATATATTTT	CASSSWDRGHSGNTIYF	TRBV7-9	TRBJ1-3	TRBD1	.
TGTGCCAGCAGTCTCACAGGGGACTATGGCTACACCTTC	CASSLTGDYGYTF	TRBV27	TRBJ1-2	TRBD1	.
TGTGCCAGCAGCTTAAATAGGAGGAATAATTCACCCCTCCACTTT	CASSLNRRNNSPLHF	TRBV7-3	TRBJ1-6	.	.
TGTGCCAGCAGCTTTGACGGGACTCCCTACGAGCAGTACTTC	CASSFDGTPYEQYF	TRBV9	TRBJ2-7	.	.
TGTGCCAGCAGTGAAGCGAGGAGCTCCTACGAGCAGTACTTC	CASSEARSSYEQYF	TRBV6-4	TRBJ2-7	.	.